This T cell receptor beta chain is drawn from a study of blood T cell repertoires in COVID-19. About the research overall: Sites in the United States, Italy and Spain provided acute and convalescent COVID-19 samples. PBMCs, B-cell-depleted T cells, or T cells provided the cDNA or gDNA that made up the material.

Under the authors' procedure: By means of reference gene primer amplification, nucleated cell counts were estimated. The method was immunoSEQ multiplex PCR; TCRdb's version includes in-frame clones alone and lacks a portion of them. V and J calls and clone size are as listed in that table; D and trimming were resolved from the DNA. Among roughly 200,000 clones, around 80% were seen once, and the ten largest hold roughly 12%. Seattle patients were enrolled while actively infected and followed longitudinally. The sequence derives from an elderly woman with COVID-19, enrolled during active disease. The sequencing sample was made of peripheral blood.

CDR3 nucleotides: TGTGCCAGTAGTTATTACAGGGAAGATACGCAGTATTTT. Its translation is CASSYYREDTQYF. The J gene is TRBJ2-3, the V gene TRBV19; a possible D gene is TRBD1 (6 bases). Deletions cut 5 bases from V and 5 bases from J, with 11 bases between. The CDR3 runs to 13 residues. Germline lookup yields CDR1 LNHDA and CDR2 SQIVND (reference sequence).